This T cell receptor beta chain appears in the sequencing data of a study of shared clonotypes between healthy human individuals. Overall study: A donor's plate count was three for CD4 naive and three for CD4 memory; CD8 naive had two and CD8 memory one.

CDR3 size: 14 residues. Germline-derived CDR1 and CDR2 are LNHDA and SQIVND (reference sequence). V lost 8 bases and J lost 6, with 16 bases in between. Profiling relied on immunoSEQ multiplex PCR, and the TCRdb table lists in-frame clones only, not all of them. This table holds nearly 1,000,000 clones, around 80% found once. This clonotype originated in a man aged 18 to 30 in good health. Sequenced material: memory CD4+ T cells sorted from blood. As for subset: CD45RA-negative fraction. The chain uses TRBV19 and TRBJ1-4; D possibly corresponds to TRBD1 (6 bases). DNA for the CDR3: TGTGCCAGTCATAATGACAGGACGGATGAAAAACTGTTTTTT. Amino acids: CASHNDRTDEKLFF.